Presented here are 19 T cell receptor beta chains from one specimen sequenced in a study of blood T cell repertoires in COVID-19 (dated by TCRdb to the early 2020s). The library was produced with the immunoSEQ multiplex PCR assay. TCRdb took this table from immuneACCESS and kept in-frame rearrangements with V and J called. Such tables lack part of the clones; where checked against another copy, unresolved V genes explain under half of the gap, and the rest is unexplained. Across this sample there are fewer than 500,000 clones, with about 87% seen only once. Jointly, the top ten make up approximately 1.3% of the sample. What was sequenced was PBMCs or T cells enriched from blood (not recorded which). The receptors here all came from a man aged 30 to 39 who had recovered from COVID-19.

The chain combines TRBV27 with TRBJ1-2; 7 nucleotides agree with TRBD1. The CDR3 loop spans 13 amino acids. The V gene's germline CDR1 is MNHEY and CDR2 SMNVEV (reference sequence). V shed 5 bases, J shed 4 bases, and the junction held 4 bases outside the gene matches. The CDR3 coding sequence is TGTGCCAGCAGTATTAACAGGGGCTATGGCTACACCTTC. It specifies CASSINRGYGYTF.

The chain is built from TRBV6-2 or TRBV6-3 and TRBJ2-1; 11 bases are a match to TRBD2. The V gene end was trimmed by 7 bases and the J gene end by 3 bases; junction bases not matched to a gene: 14. Germline V gives CDR1 MNHEY, CDR2 SVGEGT. The CDR3 is 18 residues long. The DNA for the CDR3 is TGTGCCAGCACCCCGGTGCTAGCGGGGGGTTCTATCTACAATGAGCAGTTCTTC. Translation: CASTPVLAGGSIYNEQFF.

The chain uses TRBV6-6 and TRBJ2-2; the D gene is possibly TRBD1 (5 bases). This CDR3 region has 14 residues. Per the germline V gene, CDR1 is MNHNY and CDR2 is SVGAGI (reference sequence). V was clipped by 7 bases and J by 5 bases, with 14 bases between them. CDR3 nucleotide sequence: TGTGCCAGCAATCTAGGGGCAGGGACCGGGGAGCTGTTTTTT. It encodes CASNLGAGTGELFF.

The CDR3 region is CAWNRGLNEQFF. The CDR3 DNA sequence: TGTGCCTGGAACAGGGGGCTTAATGAGCAGTTCTTC. This chain links TRBV30 with TRBJ2-1, with 9 bases identical to TRBD1. There are 12 residues in the CDR3. Germline CDR1 and CDR2: GTSNPN and SVGIG (reference sequence). The V gene end was trimmed by 4 bases and the J gene end by 7 bases; junction bases not matched to a gene: 2.

J is TRBJ1-3 and V is TRBV11-2; the D is unclear. In germline, CDR1 is SGHAT, CDR2 FQNNGV. Trimming removed 5 bases from V and 0 bases from J, with 8 bases in between. CDR3 length: 14 residues. Here the CDR3 reads CASSLGVSGNTIYF. CDR3 nucleotides: TGTGCCAGCAGCCTAGGAGTCTCTGGAAACACCATATATTTT.

The chain links TRBV18 to TRBJ1-5; D remains ambiguous. The V end lost 5 bases, the J end lost 2 bases, and 16 bases lay between the germline ends. The CDR3 consists of 16 residues. Germline V gives CDR1 KGHSH, CDR2 LQKENI. The CDR3: CASSDGRQMGNQPQHF. In DNA form, the CDR3 reads TGTGCCAGCTCAGACGGGAGGCAGATGGGCAATCAGCCCCAGCATTTT.

The V and J genes are TRBV19 and TRBJ1-3, with a possible D match to TRBD1 (5 bases). V lost 4 bases to trimming and J lost 5 bases, with 21 bases between them. CDR3 size: 17 residues. In germline, CDR1 is LNHDA, CDR2 SQIVND (reference sequence). The CDR3 DNA sequence: TGTGCCAGTAGTACGAGACAGAAGGCACGAGAAAGAAACACCATATATTTT. It specifies CASSTRQKARERNTIYF.

The chain couples TRBV4-3 to TRBJ2-2, with 9 bases that match TRBD2. Germline CDR1 is LGHNA and CDR2 is YSLEER. The CDR3 has 15 residues. With V trimmed by 1 base and J by 7 bases, 4 bases remained unmatched. In nucleotides, the CDR3 is TGCGCCAGCAGCCAAGGGGGGACTAGCTACGGGGAGCTGTTTTTT. Translated: CASSQGGTSYGELFF.

This clone has a handful of counts. V and J are TRBV6-1 and TRBJ1-2, with 7 bases aligning to TRBD1. The ends lost 4 bases at V and 6 bases at J; junction bases unmatched: 14. The CDR3 runs to 16 residues. Germline CDR1 reads MNHNS; CDR2 reads SASEGT. CDR3 nucleotide sequence: TGTGCCAGCAGTGCACCGGGACAGATGAAGAAGAATGGCTACACCTTC. Translated: CASSAPGQMKKNGYTF.

This clone is a singleton in its sample. The chain has TRBV7-9 and TRBJ1-6; 7 nucleotides line up with TRBD1. In germline, CDR1 is SEHNR, CDR2 FQNEAQ (reference sequence). Losses at the gene ends were 5 bases for V and 10 bases for J; bases not matched to a gene: 11. This CDR3 contains 15 residues. The DNA for the CDR3 is TGTGCCAGCAGCCAGCCGTCAGGGGGTTTGTCACCCCTCCACTTT. Translation: CASSQPSGGLSPLHF.

V is TRBV9 and J is TRBJ1-3, with a weak D call TRBD1 (5 bases). V gave up 3 bases and J gave up 8 bases, with 12 bases separating them. The CDR3 loop spans 13 amino acids. The germline V gene encodes CDR1 SGDLS and CDR2 YYNGEE. The CDR3, as DNA: TGTGCCAGCAGCGATGGACCGGGGGACACCATATATTTT. Protein sequence: CASSDGPGDTIYF. Using reference TRBV9 and TRBJ1-3 for the parts outside the CDR3, the full variable domain is DSGVTQTPKHLITATGQRVTLRCSPRSGDLSVYWYQQSLDQGLQFLIQYYNGEERAKGNILERFSAQQFPDLHSELNLSSLELGDSALYFCASSDGPGDTIYFGEGSWLTVV.

This chain links TRBV2 with TRBJ2-1; TRBD2 matches 11 bases. The ends lost 5 bases at V and 3 bases at J; junction bases unmatched: 9. The CDR3 runs 17 residues. Germline values: CDR1 SNHLY, CDR2 FYNNEI. CDR3 sequence reads: CASSPLAGGHLYNEQFF. The DNA of the CDR3 is TGTGCCAGCAGTCCCCTAGCGGGGGGCCACCTCTACAATGAGCAGTTCTTC.

The genes are TRBV12-3 or TRBV12-4 and TRBJ2-1; 7 bases are a match to TRBD1. The CDR3 length is 13 residues. Trimming took 6 bases from V and 7 from J; bases not matched to a gene: 6. Here the CDR3 DNA reads TGTGCCAGCAGCTGGGACAGTAAGAATGAGCAGTTCTTC. It encodes CASSWDSKNEQFF.

The chain is built from TRBV12-3 or TRBV12-4 and TRBJ1-5; D call uncertain. The CDR3 length is 12 residues. With 3 bases removed from V and 6 bases from J, the gap between germline ends came to 6 bases. The CDR3 DNA follows: TGTGCCAGCAGTTTTGAGTTTCAGCCCCAGCATTTT. Its protein is CASSFEFQPQHF.

The chain joins TRBV5-1 to TRBJ1-3; a possible D gene is TRBD1 (6 bases). Trimming left V 1 base short and J 4 bases short, with 12 bases between. Germline V CDR1 and CDR2: SGHRS, YFSETQ. The CDR3 extends over 15 amino acids. CDR3 sequence reads: CASSLSPGVGNTIYF. In nucleotides, the CDR3 is TGCGCCAGCAGCTTGAGCCCAGGGGTCGGAAACACCATATATTTT.

This chain uses TRBV11-2 with TRBJ2-4, with D possibly TRBD2 on 5 matching bases. Germline CDR1 SGHAT, CDR2 FQNNGV. The CDR3 length is 13 residues. Trimming left V 9 bases short and J 0 bases short, with 9 bases between. CDR3 protein: CASRRIAKNIQYF. CDR3 sequence (DNA): TGTGCCAGTAGGAGGATAGCCAAAAACATTCAGTACTTC.

This sequence joins TRBV2 and TRBJ1-1; no firm D call. Germline loops: CDR1 SNHLY, CDR2 FYNNEI. This CDR3 contains 12 residues. The ends were cut back, 7 bases at V and 5 bases at J, with 11 bases in the middle. The DNA for the CDR3 is TGTGCCAGCAACCTGGAGAGAACTGAAGCTTTCTTT. This gives the protein CASNLERTEAFF.

This rearrangement joins TRBV5-5 to TRBJ1-3; TRBD1 aligns across 8 bases. Germline V gene lookup returns CDR1 SGHKS and CDR2 YYEKEE (reference sequence). CDR3 size: 16 residues. V trimming: 0 bases; J trimming: 6 bases; junction bases outside the gene matches: 8. CDR3 region: CASSLEGRGQANTIYF. As DNA, the CDR3 is TGTGCCAGCAGCTTGGAAGGCAGGGGGCAGGCAAACACCATATATTTT.

This chain connects TRBV29-1 to TRBJ2-7, with 7 positions matching TRBD1. The CDR3 has 14 residues. The V segment lost 7 bases and the J segment 0 bases; nucleotides outside the gene matches: 9. CDR1 and CDR2 (germline): SQVTM, ANQGSEA. The CDR3 here is CSATRQGSSYEQYF. The CDR3 coding sequence is TGCAGCGCAACGCGACAGGGAAGCTCCTACGAGCAGTACTTC.